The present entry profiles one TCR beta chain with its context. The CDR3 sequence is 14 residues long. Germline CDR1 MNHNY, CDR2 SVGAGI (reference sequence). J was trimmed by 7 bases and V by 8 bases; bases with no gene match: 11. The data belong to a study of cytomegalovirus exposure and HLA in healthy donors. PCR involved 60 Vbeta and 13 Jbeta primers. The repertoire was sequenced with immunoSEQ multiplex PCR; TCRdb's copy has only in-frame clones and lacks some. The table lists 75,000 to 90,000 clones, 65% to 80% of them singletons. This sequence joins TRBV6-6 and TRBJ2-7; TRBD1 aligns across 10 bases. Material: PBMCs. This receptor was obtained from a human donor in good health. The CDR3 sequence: CASWGTGDIQEQYF. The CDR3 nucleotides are TGTGCCAGCTGGGGGACAGGGGATATACAGGAGCAGTACTTC.